Listed below are T cell receptor beta chains from one sample, sequenced in a study of post-analysis software for immune sequencing data. TCRdb analysed the PCR reads with MiXCR anew, one entry per CDR3 protein. The sample lists around 400,000 distinct CDR3 sequences; approximately 39% were seen once. The sequencing sample was made of blood. These receptors were obtained from a girl aged 2 to 9 with multiple sclerosis. Both conserved end residues are trimmed from each CDR3.

14 | TRBJ2-7 | TRBV12-3/TRBV12-4 | ASSQTSSGVLYEQY
12 | TRBJ1-5 | TRBV28 | ASSLTGRSQPQH
14 | TRBJ1-6 | TRBV6-6 | ASSYVTGTGVSPLH
15 | TRBJ2-5 | TRBV28 | ASTRRGARYLQETQY
13 | TRBJ2-7 | TRBV28 | ASSLYSYSSYEQY
12 | TRBJ2-3 | TRBV20-1 | SARFLGSTDTQY
13 | TRBJ1-1 | TRBV5-1 | ASSLEVRGNTEAF
12 | TRBJ1-4 | TRBV27 | ASSRQPTDLKLF
13 | TRBJ1-5 | TRBV5-1 | ASSLWGEGNQPQH
13 | TRBJ1-5 | TRBV4-1 | ASSQERGSNQPQH
13 | TRBJ2-3 | TRBV12-3/TRBV12-4 | ASSLPDRDPDTQY
15 | TRBJ2-6 | TRBV6-2/TRBV6-3 | ASSYSQVPSGANVLT
13 | TRBJ1-6 | TRBV9 | ASSGGQGSNSPLH
12 | TRBJ1-4 | TRBV20-1 | SASLDRADEKLF
16 | TRBJ2-1 | TRBV29-1 | SALDPRYSPTHYNEQF
12 | TRBJ1-2 | TRBV3-1 | ASSPIGQNYGYT
11 | TRBJ2-7 | TRBV9 | ASSAGQANEQY
13 | TRBJ1-2 | TRBV12-3/TRBV12-4 | ASSSYRDRGMGYT
9 | TRBJ2-5 | TRBV9 | ASGEGETQY
14 | TRBJ2-6 | TRBV29-1 | SVEWRRTSGANVLT
15 | TRBJ1-2 | TRBV9 | ASSVDEGAQVGYGYT
12 | TRBJ2-3 | TRBV5-1 | ASSLLDGGDTQY
9 | TRBJ2-7 | TRBV6-5 | ATKVKHEQY
13 | TRBJ2-1 | TRBV7-2 | ASKVAESSYNEQF